Listed below are T cell receptor beta chains from one sample, sequenced in a study of OX40 agonist ivuxolimab in advanced cancers. Measured with immunoSEQ multiplex PCR; TCRdb has only the in-frame clones, and not every one. Here the sample spans some 17,000 clones, 55% to 75% being singletons. The specimen comprised CD4+ or CD8+ T cells sorted from blood, sampled in a trial of the OX40 agonist ivuxolimab. These TCRs come from an adult with an advanced solid tumor such as melanoma, head and neck, liver or kidney cancer. Both conserved end residues are part of each CDR3. Fields, in order: D gene, J gene, clone size, V gene, CDR3 protein, CDR3 DNA. D genes are given only for firm matches. A clone size is listed for some rows: how often the clone was seen (once, few, many), or a class if it is expanded.

>-|TRBJ2-7|-|TRBV4-1
CASSQDTGRSYEQYF
TGCGCCAGCAGCCAAGATACCGGGCGGAGTTACGAGCAGTACTTC
>-|TRBJ1-1|few|TRBV4-1
CASSRGGTEAFF
TGCGCCAGCAGCCGAGGGGGCACTGAAGCTTTCTTT
>TRBD1|TRBJ1-2|-|TRBV6-5
CASSYWDRTYGYTF
TGTGCCAGCAGTTACTGGGACAGGACCTATGGCTACACCTTC
>TRBD2|TRBJ2-1|-|TRBV5-6
CASSLLAGGNNEQFF
TGTGCCAGCAGCTTGCTAGCGGGGGGGAACAATGAGCAGTTCTTC
>-|TRBJ2-3|medium-sized|TRBV29-1
CSVVGGRKTQYF
TGCAGCGTTGTTGGGGGAAGGAAGACGCAGTATTTT
>-|TRBJ1-2|-|TRBV7-9
CASSLWAWGYGYTF
TGTGCCAGCAGCTTGTGGGCTTGGGGCTATGGCTACACCTTC
>TRBD1|TRBJ2-7|-|TRBV19
CASSMGDRTYEQYF
TGTGCCAGTAGTATGGGGGACAGGACCTACGAGCAGTACTTC
>-|TRBJ2-3|-|TRBV5-6
CASSLGAQPGHQYF
TGTGCCAGCAGCTTGGGGGCCCAACCGGGACATCAGTATTTT
>-|TRBJ2-2|-|TRBV9
CASRPRQVDTGELFF
TGTGCCAGCAGACCCAGACAGGTGGACACCGGGGAGCTGTTTTTT
>-|TRBJ1-5|-|TRBV4-1
CASSQAIGGPRPQHF
TGCGCCAGCAGCCAAGCTATAGGAGGGCCCCGACCCCAGCATTTT
>-|TRBJ1-5|once|TRBV5-6
CASSVGTINQPQHF
TGTGCCAGCAGCGTCGGTACGATCAATCAGCCCCAGCATTTT
>TRBD1|TRBJ2-5|-|TRBV9
CASSKEGTAKETQYF
TGTGCCAGCAGCAAAGAGGGGACAGCGAAAGAGACCCAGTACTTC
>-|TRBJ2-2|-|TRBV6-6
CASNWGAGELFF
TGTGCCAGCAATTGGGGGGCCGGGGAGCTGTTTTTT
>TRBD2|TRBJ2-7|few|TRBV28
CASTSLAGETYEQYF
TGTGCCAGCACTTCACTAGCGGGGGAGACCTACGAGCAGTACTTC
>TRBD1|TRBJ2-7|-|TRBV7-3
CASSNGRGFYEQYF
TGTGCCAGCTCCAACGGCAGGGGGTTCTACGAGCAGTACTTC
>-|TRBJ2-2|-|TRBV9
CASSVEDSLTGELFF
TGTGCCAGCAGCGTAGAGGACAGCCTAACCGGGGAGCTGTTTTTT
>-|TRBJ2-7|-|TRBV5-6
CASSFGGSYEQYF
TGTGCCAGCAGCTTCGGGGGTTCCTACGAGCAGTACTTC
>-|TRBJ2-2|-|TRBV5-8
CASSMYRELFF
TGTGCCAGCAGCATGTACAGGGAACTGTTTTTT
>-|TRBJ2-3|-|TRBV5-1
CAASKGLVTTDTQYF
TGCGCCGCCAGCAAGGGACTGGTGACCACAGATACGCAGTATTTT
>-|TRBJ2-7|-|TRBV27
CASSNGLGYEQYF
TGTGCCAGCAGTAACGGACTGGGCTACGAGCAGTACTTC
>TRBD1|TRBJ1-2|-|TRBV5-1
CASSLGQGRGYTF
TGCGCCAGCAGCCTAGGACAGGGCCGAGGCTACACCTTC
>TRBD2|TRBJ2-3|-|TRBV9
CASSVGRGAPDTQYF
TGTGCCAGCAGCGTCGGGCGGGGGGCCCCAGATACGCAGTATTTT
>-|TRBJ1-2|-|TRBV19
CASTTLGGARGYTF
TGTGCCAGTACTACGCTTGGGGGCGCTCGGGGCTACACCTTC
>TRBD1|TRBJ2-7|-|TRBV5-4
CASRETGGIHEQYF
TGTGCCAGCAGAGAGACAGGGGGCATCCACGAGCAGTACTTC
>TRBD2|TRBJ2-7|-|TRBV7-9
CASSGSGGFTYEQYF
TGTGCCAGCAGCGGTAGCGGGGGGTTTACCTACGAGCAGTACTTC
>TRBD1|TRBJ1-5|-|TRBV27
CASSLSGTGATQPQHF
TGTGCCAGCAGTTTATCGGGGACAGGGGCTACTCAGCCCCAGCATTTT
>-|TRBJ2-7|-|TRBV5-6
CASSLAPVGDEQYF
TGTGCCAGCAGCTTGGCCCCTGTAGGGGACGAGCAGTACTTC
>-|TRBJ2-1|few|TRBV9
CASSPEGGVSSYNEQFF
TGTGCCAGCAGCCCAGAAGGGGGGGTTAGCTCCTACAATGAGCAGTTCTTC
>-|TRBJ1-1|few|TRBV4-1
CASSQEQGLGVEAFF
TGTGCCAGCAGCCAAGAACAGGGATTAGGAGTAGAAGCTTTCTTT
>TRBD2|TRBJ2-5|many|TRBV5-4
CASSSSLAEETQYF
TGTGCCAGCAGCTCGTCCCTAGCGGAAGAGACCCAGTACTTC
>-|TRBJ2-5|-|TRBV15
CATSRGFGRSQETQYF
TGTGCCACCAGCAGAGGTTTCGGCAGGAGTCAAGAGACCCAGTACTTC
>-|TRBJ2-7|-|TRBV14
CASSQDLASYEQYF
TGTGCCAGCAGCCAAGATCTGGCATCTTACGAGCAGTACTTC
>TRBD2|TRBJ2-1|-|TRBV27
CASSATSGGAREQFF
TGTGCCAGCAGTGCGACTAGCGGGGGGGCTCGGGAGCAGTTCTTC